This note documents a single TCR beta chain sequence. Its antigen is still unknown. The repertoire was sequenced with immunoSEQ multiplex PCR; TCRdb's copy has only in-frame clones and lacks some. Among 100,000 to 120,000 clones listed, approximately 89% were seen once. The germline V gene encodes CDR1 SGHNT and CDR2 YYREEE (reference sequence). V lost 3 bases to trimming and J lost 14 bases, with 18 bases between them. The CDR3 has 14 residues. This entry comes from a study of OX40 agonist ivuxolimab in advanced cancers. Points from the study as a whole: In the 0.1 to 3.0 mg/kg range, CD4+ and CD8+ blood T cells had expanded clonally by week 6.

The chain couples TRBV5-4 to TRBJ1-6, with D possibly being TRBD1 (6 bases). Sequenced here: CD4+ or CD8+ T cells sorted from blood, sampled in a trial of the OX40 agonist ivuxolimab. The receptor comes from an adult with an advanced solid tumor such as melanoma, head and neck, liver or kidney cancer. CDR3: CASSSGHAQPALHF. In DNA, the CDR3 is TGTGCCAGCAGCTCGGGACACGCCCAACCGGCCCTCCACTTT. Variable domain in full (rest from reference TRBV5-4 and TRBJ1-6): ETGVTQSPTHLIKTRGQQVTLRCSSQSGHNTVSWYQQALGQGPQFIFQYYREEENGRGNFPPRFSGLQFPNYSSELNVNALELDDSALYLCASSSGHAQPALHFGNGTRLTVT.